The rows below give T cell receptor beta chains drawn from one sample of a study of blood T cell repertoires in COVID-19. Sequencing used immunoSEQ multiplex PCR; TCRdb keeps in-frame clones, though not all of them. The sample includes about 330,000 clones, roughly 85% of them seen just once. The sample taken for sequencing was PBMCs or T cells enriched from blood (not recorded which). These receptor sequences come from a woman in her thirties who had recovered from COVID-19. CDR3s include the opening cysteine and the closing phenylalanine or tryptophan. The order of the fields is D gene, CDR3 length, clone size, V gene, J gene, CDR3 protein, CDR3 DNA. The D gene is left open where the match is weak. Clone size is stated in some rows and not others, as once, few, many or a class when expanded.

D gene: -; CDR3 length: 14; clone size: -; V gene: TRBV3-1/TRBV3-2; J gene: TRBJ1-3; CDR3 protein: CASSQGRRSGTIYF; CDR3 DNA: TGTGCCAGCAGCCAAGGTCGCAGGTCCGGCACCATATATTTT
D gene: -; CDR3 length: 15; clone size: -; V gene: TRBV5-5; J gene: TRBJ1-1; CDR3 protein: CASSPLQGRDTEAFF; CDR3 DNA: TGTGCCAGCAGCCCCCTGCAGGGAAGGGACACTGAAGCTTTCTTT
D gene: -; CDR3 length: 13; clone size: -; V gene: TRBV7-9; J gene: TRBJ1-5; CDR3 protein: CASSREANQPQHF; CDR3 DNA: TGTGCCAGCTCCAGGGAGGCCAATCAGCCCCAGCATTTT
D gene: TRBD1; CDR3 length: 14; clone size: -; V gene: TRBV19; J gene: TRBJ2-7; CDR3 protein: CASSGTGGFYEQYF; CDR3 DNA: TGTGCCAGTAGTGGGACAGGGGGTTTTTACGAGCAGTACTTC
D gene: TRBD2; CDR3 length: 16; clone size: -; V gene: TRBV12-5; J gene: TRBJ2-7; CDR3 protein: CASGFPRGGGVYEQYF; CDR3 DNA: TGTGCTAGTGGTTTTCCACGGGGGGGAGGAGTATACGAGCAGTACTTC
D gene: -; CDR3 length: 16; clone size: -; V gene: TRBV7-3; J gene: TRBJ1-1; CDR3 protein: CASSLTGGTVGGEAFF; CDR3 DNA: TGTGCCAGCAGCTTAACGGGCGGGACGGTGGGGGGGGAAGCTTTCTTT
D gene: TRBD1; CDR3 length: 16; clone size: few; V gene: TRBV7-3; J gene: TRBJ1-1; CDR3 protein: CASSFQGVQGATEAFF; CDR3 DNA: TGTGCCAGCAGCTTCCAAGGTGTCCAGGGGGCGACTGAAGCTTTCTTT
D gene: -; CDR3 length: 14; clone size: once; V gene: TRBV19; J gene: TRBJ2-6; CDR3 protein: CASTPGSGANVLTF; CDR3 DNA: TGTGCCAGTACCCCAGGCTCTGGGGCCAACGTCCTGACTTTC
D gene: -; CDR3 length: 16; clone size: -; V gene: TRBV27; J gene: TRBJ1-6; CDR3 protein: CASSLSTTVTNSPLHF; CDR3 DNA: TGTGCCAGCAGTTTATCGACTACAGTTACCAATTCACCCCTCCACTTT
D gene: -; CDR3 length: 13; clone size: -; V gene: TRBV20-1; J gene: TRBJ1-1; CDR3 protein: CSASVQMNTEAFF; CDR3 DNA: TGCAGTGCTAGTGTACAGATGAACACTGAAGCTTTCTTT
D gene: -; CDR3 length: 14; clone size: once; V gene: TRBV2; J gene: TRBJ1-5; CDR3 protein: CASSTGPADQPQHF; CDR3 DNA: TGTGCCAGCAGTACCGGCCCAGCGGATCAGCCCCAGCATTTT
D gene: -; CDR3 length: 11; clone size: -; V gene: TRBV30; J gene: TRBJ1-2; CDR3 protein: CAWSVSGGYTF; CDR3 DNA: TGTGCCTGGAGTGTTAGCGGCGGCTACACCTTC
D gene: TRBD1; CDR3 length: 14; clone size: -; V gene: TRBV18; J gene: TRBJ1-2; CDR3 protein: CASSPIDRGNGYTF; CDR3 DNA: TGTGCCAGCTCACCCATCGACAGGGGAAATGGCTACACCTTC
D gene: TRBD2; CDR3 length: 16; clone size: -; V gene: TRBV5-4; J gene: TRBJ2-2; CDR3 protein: CASSSTSGGATGELFF; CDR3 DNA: TGTGCCAGCAGCTCAACTAGCGGGGGAGCGACCGGGGAGCTGTTTTTT
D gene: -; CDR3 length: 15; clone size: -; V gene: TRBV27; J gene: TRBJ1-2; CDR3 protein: CASSLFGGFPSIYTF; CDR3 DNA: TGTGCCAGCAGTTTATTCGGGGGGTTCCCGAGCATCTACACCTTC
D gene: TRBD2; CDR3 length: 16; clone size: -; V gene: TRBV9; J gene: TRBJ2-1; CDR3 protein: CASSKIAGGTYNEQFF; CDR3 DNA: TGTGCCAGCAGCAAAATAGCGGGGGGAACGTACAATGAGCAGTTCTTC
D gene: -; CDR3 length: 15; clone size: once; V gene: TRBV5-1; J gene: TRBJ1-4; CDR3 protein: CASSLLRGPNEKLFF; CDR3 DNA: TGCGCCAGCAGCCTCCTCAGGGGTCCGAATGAAAAACTGTTTTTT
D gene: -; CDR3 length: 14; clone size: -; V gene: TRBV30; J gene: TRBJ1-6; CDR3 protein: CAWSQMTSGSPLHF; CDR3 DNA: TGTGCCTGGAGTCAGATGACCAGCGGTTCACCCCTCCACTTT
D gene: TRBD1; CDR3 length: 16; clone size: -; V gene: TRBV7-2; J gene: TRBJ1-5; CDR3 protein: CASSPNTGGTNQPQHF; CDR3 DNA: TGTGCCAGCAGCCCTAACACAGGGGGCACGAATCAGCCCCAGCATTTT
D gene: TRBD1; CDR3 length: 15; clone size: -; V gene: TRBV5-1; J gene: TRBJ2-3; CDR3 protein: CASSSRGQGVDTQYF; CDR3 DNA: TGCGCCAGCAGCTCGCGGGGACAGGGGGTAGATACGCAGTATTTT
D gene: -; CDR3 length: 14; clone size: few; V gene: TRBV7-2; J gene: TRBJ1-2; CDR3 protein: CASTTGGAAYGYTF; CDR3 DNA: TGTGCCAGCACCACGGGAGGGGCCGCCTATGGCTACACCTTC
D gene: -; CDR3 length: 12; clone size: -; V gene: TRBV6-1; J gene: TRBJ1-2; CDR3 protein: CASSVADYGYTF; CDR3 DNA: TGTGCCAGCAGTGTAGCCGACTATGGCTACACCTTC
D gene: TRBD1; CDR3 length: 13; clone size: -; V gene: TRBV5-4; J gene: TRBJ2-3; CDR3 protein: CASSLQGADTQYF; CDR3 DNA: TGTGCCAGCAGCTTGCAGGGGGCGGATACGCAGTATTTT
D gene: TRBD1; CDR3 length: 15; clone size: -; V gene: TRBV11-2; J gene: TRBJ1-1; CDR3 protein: CASSLVQGANTEAFF; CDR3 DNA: TGTGCCAGCAGCTTAGTTCAGGGGGCGAATACTGAAGCTTTCTTT
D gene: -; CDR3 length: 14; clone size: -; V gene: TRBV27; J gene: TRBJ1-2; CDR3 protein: CASSAQGPGYGYTF; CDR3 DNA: TGTGCCAGCAGTGCACAGGGTCCTGGGTATGGCTACACCTTC
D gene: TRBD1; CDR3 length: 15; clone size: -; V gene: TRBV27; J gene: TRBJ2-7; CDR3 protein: CASSADRVSHYEQYF; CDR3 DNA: TGTGCCAGCAGCGCCGACAGGGTTTCGCACTACGAGCAGTACTTC
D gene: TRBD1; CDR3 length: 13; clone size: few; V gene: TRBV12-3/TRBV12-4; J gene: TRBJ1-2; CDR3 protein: CASGRTGGYGYTF; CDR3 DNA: TGTGCCAGCGGCCGGACAGGGGGCTATGGCTACACCTTC
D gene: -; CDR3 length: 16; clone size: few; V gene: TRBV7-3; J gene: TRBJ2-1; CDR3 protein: CASSPVTGLFGNEQFF; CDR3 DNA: TGTGCCAGCAGCCCAGTGACAGGCCTGTTCGGGAATGAGCAGTTCTTC
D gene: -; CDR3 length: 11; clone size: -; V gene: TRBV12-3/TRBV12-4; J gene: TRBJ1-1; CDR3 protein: CASSLGRAAFF; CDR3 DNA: TGTGCCAGCAGTTTAGGCAGGGCAGCTTTCTTT
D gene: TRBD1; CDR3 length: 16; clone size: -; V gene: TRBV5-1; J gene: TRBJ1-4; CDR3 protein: CASSLAQGGVNEKLFF; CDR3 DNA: TGCGCCAGCAGCTTGGCCCAGGGGGGCGTCAATGAAAAACTGTTTTTT
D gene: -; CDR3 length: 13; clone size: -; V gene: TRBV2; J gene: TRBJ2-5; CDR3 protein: CASSRQAAETQYF; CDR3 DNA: TGTGCCAGCAGCCGACAGGCAGCGGAGACCCAGTACTTC
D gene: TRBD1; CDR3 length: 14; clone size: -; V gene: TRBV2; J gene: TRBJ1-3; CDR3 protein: CASSPTGTGNTIYF; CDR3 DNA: TGTGCCAGCAGTCCGACAGGGACTGGAAACACCATATATTTT
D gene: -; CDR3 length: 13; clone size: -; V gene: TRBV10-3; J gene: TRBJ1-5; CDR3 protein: CATVRDTNQPQHF; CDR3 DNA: TGTGCCACCGTACGGGACACCAATCAGCCCCAGCATTTT
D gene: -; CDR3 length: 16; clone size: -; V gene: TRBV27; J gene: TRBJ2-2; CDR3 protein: CASSLRAGVITGELFF; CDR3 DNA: TGTGCCAGCAGTTTAAGGGCAGGGGTGATCACCGGGGAGCTGTTTTTT
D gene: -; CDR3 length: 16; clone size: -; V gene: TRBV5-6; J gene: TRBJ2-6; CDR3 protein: CASSSTGRSGANVLTF; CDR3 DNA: TGTGCCAGCAGCTCTACAGGGCGCTCTGGGGCCAACGTCCTGACTTTC
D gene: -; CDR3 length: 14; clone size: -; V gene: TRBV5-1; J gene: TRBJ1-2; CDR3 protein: CASSPVDRSYGYTF; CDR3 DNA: TGCGCCAGCAGCCCTGTGGACAGATCCTATGGCTACACCTTC
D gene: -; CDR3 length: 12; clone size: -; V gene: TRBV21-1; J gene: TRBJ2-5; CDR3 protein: CASSKEGETQYF; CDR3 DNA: TGTGCCAGCAGCAAAGAGGGGGAGACCCAGTACTTC
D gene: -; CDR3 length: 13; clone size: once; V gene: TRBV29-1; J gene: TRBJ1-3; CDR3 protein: CSVEEYSGNTIYF; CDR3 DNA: TGCAGCGTTGAGGAGTACTCTGGAAACACCATATATTTT
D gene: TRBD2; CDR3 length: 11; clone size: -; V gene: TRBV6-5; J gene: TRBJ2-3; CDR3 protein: CASTVGGAQYF; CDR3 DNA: TGTGCCAGCACCGTGGGAGGGGCGCAGTATTTT
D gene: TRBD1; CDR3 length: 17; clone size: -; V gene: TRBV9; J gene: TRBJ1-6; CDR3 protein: CASSVGPGTGFNSPLHF; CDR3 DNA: TGTGCCAGCAGCGTAGGGCCCGGGACAGGGTTTAATTCACCCCTCCACTTT
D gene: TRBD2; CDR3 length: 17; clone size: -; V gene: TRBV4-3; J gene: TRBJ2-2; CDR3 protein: CASSLTPGLAVGGELFF; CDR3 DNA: TGCGCCAGCAGCCTAACACCGGGACTAGCGGTTGGCGGGGAGCTGTTTTTT
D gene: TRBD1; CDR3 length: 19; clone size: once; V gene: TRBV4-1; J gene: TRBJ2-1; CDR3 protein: CASSQDPSDRGLYSHEQFF; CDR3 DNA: TGCGCCAGCAGCCAAGATCCGAGTGACAGGGGGCTATATTCCCATGAGCAGTTCTTC
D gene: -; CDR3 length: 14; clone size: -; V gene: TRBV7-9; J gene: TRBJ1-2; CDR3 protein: CASSLHNAGTGYTF; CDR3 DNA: TGTGCCAGCAGCTTACACAACGCGGGTACTGGCTACACCTTC
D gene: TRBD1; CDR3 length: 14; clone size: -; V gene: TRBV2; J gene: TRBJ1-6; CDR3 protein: CASRRQGGNSPLHF; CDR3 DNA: TGTGCCAGCAGAAGACAGGGCGGAAATTCACCCCTCCACTTT
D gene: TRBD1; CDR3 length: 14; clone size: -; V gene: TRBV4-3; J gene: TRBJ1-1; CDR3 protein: CASSPYRGGTEAFF; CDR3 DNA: TGCGCCAGCAGCCCATACAGGGGTGGCACTGAAGCTTTCTTT
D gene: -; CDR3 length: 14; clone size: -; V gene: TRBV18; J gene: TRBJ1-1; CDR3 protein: CASSPTNANTEAFF; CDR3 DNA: TGTGCCAGCTCACCGACTAACGCCAACACTGAAGCTTTCTTT
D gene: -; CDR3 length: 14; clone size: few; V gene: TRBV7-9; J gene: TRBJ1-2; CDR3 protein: CASRRETGIYGYTF; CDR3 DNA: TGTGCCAGCAGAAGAGAGACAGGAATCTATGGCTACACCTTC
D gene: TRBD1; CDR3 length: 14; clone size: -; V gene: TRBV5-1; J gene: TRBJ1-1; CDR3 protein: CASSTQTGFAEAFF; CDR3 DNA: TGCGCCAGCAGCACACAGACAGGGTTCGCTGAAGCTTTCTTT
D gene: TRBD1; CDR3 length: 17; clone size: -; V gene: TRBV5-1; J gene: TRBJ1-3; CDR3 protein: CASSLELGQGAGNTIYF; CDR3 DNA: TGCGCCAGCAGCTTGGAACTGGGACAGGGGGCCGGAAACACCATATATTTT
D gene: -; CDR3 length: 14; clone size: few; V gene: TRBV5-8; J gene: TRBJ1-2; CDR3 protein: CASSTRSFSSGYTF; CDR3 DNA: TGTGCCAGCAGCACGAGGAGTTTTTCATCCGGCTACACCTTC
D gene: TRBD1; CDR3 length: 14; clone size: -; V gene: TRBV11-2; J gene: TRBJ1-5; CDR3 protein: CASSRDSLNQPQHF; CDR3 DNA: TGTGCCAGCAGCAGGGACAGCCTCAATCAGCCCCAGCATTTT
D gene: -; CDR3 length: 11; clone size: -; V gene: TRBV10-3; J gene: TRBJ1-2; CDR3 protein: CASQDPYGYTF; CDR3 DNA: TGTGCCTCACAGGATCCCTATGGCTACACCTTC
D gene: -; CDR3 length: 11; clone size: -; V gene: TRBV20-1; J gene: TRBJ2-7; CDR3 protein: CSAEEAYGQYF; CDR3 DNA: TGCAGTGCAGAAGAAGCCTACGGGCAGTACTTC
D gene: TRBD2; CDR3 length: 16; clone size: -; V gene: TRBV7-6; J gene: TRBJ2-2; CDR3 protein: CASSSGLAPNTGELFF; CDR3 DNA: TGTGCCAGCAGCTCCGGACTAGCGCCAAACACCGGGGAGCTGTTTTTT